This TCR beta chain was recorded in a study of long-term antiretroviral therapy in people with HIV. CDR3 length: 15 amino acids. V was cut by 4 bases and J by 1 base, with 14 bases left in between. Germline V lookup: CDR1 SGHRS, CDR2 YFSETQ. This clone is a singleton in its sample. At survey level, the immunoSEQ assay was run in its v3.0 version. Method: immunoSEQ multiplex PCR; TCRdb's copy keeps in-frame clones and lacks some. The data contain tens of thousands of clones, around 85% of them singletons. The source of this sequence is a man aged 40-50 years with HIV. Source: unsorted PBMCs, taken 1.6 years after starting antiretroviral therapy. This chain uses TRBV5-1 with TRBJ1-2, with D perhaps matching TRBD1 (5 bases). The chain's CDR3 is CASSDGAGLNYGYTF. The CDR3 region has the DNA TGCGCCAGCAGCGACGGGGCAGGACTTAACTATGGCTACACCTTC.